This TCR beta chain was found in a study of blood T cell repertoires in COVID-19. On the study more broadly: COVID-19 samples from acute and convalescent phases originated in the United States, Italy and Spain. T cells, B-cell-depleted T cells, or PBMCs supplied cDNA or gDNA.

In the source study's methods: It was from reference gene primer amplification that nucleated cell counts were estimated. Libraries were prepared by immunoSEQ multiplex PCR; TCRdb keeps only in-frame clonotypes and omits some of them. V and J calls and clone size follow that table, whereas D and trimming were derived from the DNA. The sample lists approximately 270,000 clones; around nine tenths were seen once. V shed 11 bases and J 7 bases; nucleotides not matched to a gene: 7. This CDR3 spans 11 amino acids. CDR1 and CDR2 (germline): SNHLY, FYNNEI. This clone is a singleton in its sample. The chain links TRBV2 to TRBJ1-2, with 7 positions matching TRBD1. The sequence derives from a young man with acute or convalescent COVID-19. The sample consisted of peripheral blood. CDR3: CAGQGQFGYTF. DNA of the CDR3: TGTGCCGGCCAGGGACAGTTTGGCTACACCTTC.